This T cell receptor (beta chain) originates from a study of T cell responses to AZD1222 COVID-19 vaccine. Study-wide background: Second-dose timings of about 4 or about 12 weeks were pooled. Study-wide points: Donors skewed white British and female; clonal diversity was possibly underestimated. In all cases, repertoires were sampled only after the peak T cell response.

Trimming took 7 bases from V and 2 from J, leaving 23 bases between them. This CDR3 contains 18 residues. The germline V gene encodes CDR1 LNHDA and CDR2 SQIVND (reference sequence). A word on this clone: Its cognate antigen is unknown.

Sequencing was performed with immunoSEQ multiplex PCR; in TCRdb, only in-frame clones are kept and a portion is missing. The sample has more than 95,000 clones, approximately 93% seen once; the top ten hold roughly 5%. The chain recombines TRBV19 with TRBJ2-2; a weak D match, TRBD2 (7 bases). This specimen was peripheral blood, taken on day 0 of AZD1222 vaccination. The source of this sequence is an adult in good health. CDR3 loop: CASMPRRWEGVNTGELFF. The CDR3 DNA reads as TGTGCCAGTATGCCCCGGCGGTGGGAGGGGGTTAACACCGGGGAGCTGTTTTTT.